This passage covers 9 T cell receptor beta chains from one sample sequenced in a study of neurological immune-mediated disorders. In TCRdb, the 5' RACE reads were re-called with MiXCR into one record per CDR3 protein. The sample contains some 48,000 distinct CDR3 sequences, 10% of which appear only once. The material sequenced was PBMCs. Receptors originate from a woman aged 40-49 years with HTLV-1-associated myelopathy (HAM/TSP).

This clonotype was seen at least ten times. The gene calls are TRBV20-1 and TRBJ1-2; D is uncertain. The germline V and J ends were trimmed by 3 bases and 4 bases, with 9 bases remaining between them. The CDR3 spans 12 residues. Germline CDR1 reads DFQATT; CDR2 reads SNEGSKA (reference sequence). The chain's CDR3 is CSARVGSYGYTF. As DNA, the CDR3 is TGCAGTGCTAGGGTGGGCAGCTATGGCTACACCTTC.

This clonotype was seen many times. The chain uses TRBV7-9 and TRBJ2-7, with TRBD1 matching over 9 bases. Per germline, CDR1 SEHNR and CDR2 FQNEAQ (reference sequence). Trimming removed 5 bases from V and 7 bases from J; junction bases left unmatched: 9. The CDR3 loop spans 14 amino acids. This CDR3 reads CASSPARTGDEQYF. Written as DNA, the CDR3 is TGTGCCAGCAGCCCGGCCAGGACAGGGGATGAGCAGTACTTC.

The chain combines TRBV21-1 with TRBJ2-7; the table's D call of TRBD1 was not tested on the DNA. TRBV21-1 is marked as a pseudogene. The CDR3 is 15 residues long. CDR3 in amino acids: CANRQGILTDYEQYF. CDR3 coding DNA: TGTGCCAACAGACAGGGAATCCTGACAGATTACGAGCAGTACTTC.

This clonotype was seen at least ten times. The chain uses TRBV12-3 or TRBV12-4 and TRBJ1-5; no reliable D call. The CDR3 loop spans 16 amino acids. Trimming removed 4 bases at V and 7 bases at J, with 20 bases between. CDR3 sequence reads: CASSSPPYGVGQPQHF. CDR3 coding DNA: TGTGCCAGCAGTTCACCCCCTTACGGGGTGGGGCAGCCCCAGCATTTT.

This clonotype was seen at least ten times. V is TRBV28 and J is TRBJ2-7; D possibly corresponds to TRBD1 (5 bases). The V gene's germline CDR1 is MDHEN and CDR2 SYDVKM. This CDR3 is built from 12 residues. Trimming took 4 bases from V and 2 from J, leaving 6 bases between them. CDR3 amino acids: CASSWGAYEQYF. CDR3 DNA: TGTGCCAGCAGTTGGGGCGCCTACGAGCAGTACTTC.

This clonotype showed up many times. V and J are TRBV5-1 and TRBJ1-6; D gene ambiguous. The germline V gene encodes CDR1 SGHRS and CDR2 YFSETQ. The CDR3 loop spans 12 amino acids. Trimming pared 7 bases from V and 7 bases from J, leaving 9 bases between. CDR3 coding DNA: TGCGCCAGCCGGGAAACAAATTCACCCCTCCACTTT. This sequence encodes CASRETNSPLHF.

This clonotype was seen many times. V is TRBV7-2 and J is TRBJ2-7; D is unclear. Germline V gene lookup returns CDR1 SGHTA and CDR2 FQGNSA. CDR3 size: 14 residues. V was shortened by 2 bases and J by 2 bases, with 10 bases between the two germline ends. This CDR3 reads CASSLLLGPYEQYF. As DNA, the CDR3 is TGTGCCAGCAGCTTACTCCTGGGCCCCTACGAGCAGTACTTC. Drawing the rest from reference TRBV7-2 and TRBJ2-7, the complete variable domain is GAGVSQSPSNKVTEKGKDVELRCDPISGHTALYWYRQSLGQGLEFLIYFQGNSAPDKSGLPSDRFSAERTGGSVSTLTIQRTQQEDSAVYLCASSLLLGPYEQYFGPGTRLTVT.

This clonotype has a count of ten or more. This sequence joins TRBV20-1 and TRBJ2-1; 10 nucleotides align to TRBD2. This CDR3 region has 13 residues. The germline gives CDR1 DFQATT, CDR2 SNEGSKA (reference sequence). V lost 6 bases, J lost 8 bases, and 7 bases stayed unmatched. This CDR3 reads CSAASGGVDEQFF. In DNA form, the CDR3 reads TGCAGTGCCGCTAGCGGGGGCGTCGATGAGCAGTTCTTC.

This clonotype was seen at least ten times. The J gene is TRBJ1-2, the V gene TRBV7-9; D unresolved. The CDR3 contains 12 residues. Trimming cost V 1 base and J 4 bases, with 4 bases left between them. Germline-derived CDR1 and CDR2 are SEHNR and FQNEAQ (reference sequence). This CDR3 is CASSLGTYGYTF. For the CDR3, the DNA is TGTGCCAGCAGCTTAGGAACCTATGGCTACACCTTC.